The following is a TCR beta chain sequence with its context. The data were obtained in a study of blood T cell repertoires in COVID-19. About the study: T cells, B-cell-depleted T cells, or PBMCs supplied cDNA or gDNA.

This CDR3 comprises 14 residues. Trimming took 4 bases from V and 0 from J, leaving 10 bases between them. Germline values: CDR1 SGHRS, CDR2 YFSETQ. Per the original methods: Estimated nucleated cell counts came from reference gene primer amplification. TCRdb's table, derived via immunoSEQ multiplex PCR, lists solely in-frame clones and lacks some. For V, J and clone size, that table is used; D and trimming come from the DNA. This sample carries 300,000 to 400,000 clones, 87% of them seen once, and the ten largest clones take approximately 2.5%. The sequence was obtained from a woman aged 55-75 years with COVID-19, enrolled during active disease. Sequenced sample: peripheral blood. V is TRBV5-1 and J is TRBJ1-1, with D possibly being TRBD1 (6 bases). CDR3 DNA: TGCGCCAGCAGCACTCAGGGGTTGAACACTGAAGCTTTCTTT. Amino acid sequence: CASSTQGLNTEAFF.